The 16 T cell receptor beta chains presented below share a single source sample, sequenced in a study of technical replicates of blood from four donors. Sequencing used immunoSEQ multiplex PCR; TCRdb keeps in-frame clones, though not all of them. The sample records under 85,000 clones, 85% to 95% being singletons. Sequencing used T cells isolated from PBMCs. The receptor set was obtained from a human donor in good health.

The chain combines TRBV5-4 with TRBJ2-6; D possibly corresponds to TRBD2 (6 bases). The V end was cut by 4 bases, the J end by 0 bases, with 17 bases between. CDR3 length equals 18 residues. The germline gives CDR1 SGHNT, CDR2 YYREEE (reference sequence). The CDR3 loop reads CASSPTAGTSSGANVLTF. The CDR3 DNA is TGTGCCAGCAGCCCGACGGCGGGGACGAGCTCTGGGGCCAACGTCCTGACTTTC.

The V call is TRBV5-1, the J call TRBJ2-7, with D uncertain. The CDR3 has 13 residues. The V gene's germline CDR1 is SGHRS and CDR2 YFSETQ. Deletions cut 2 bases from V and 2 bases from J, with 8 bases between. The CDR3 sequence: CASSLAGTYEQYF. In DNA, the CDR3 is TGCGCCAGCAGCTTAGCAGGAACCTACGAGCAGTACTTC.

CDR3 in amino acids: CASSEHPGTGGYEQYF. DNA of the CDR3: TGTGCCAGCAGCGAACACCCCGGGACAGGGGGCTACGAGCAGTACTTC. The chain carries TRBV9 and TRBJ2-7, with 11 positions matching TRBD1. Germline V gene lookup returns CDR1 SGDLS and CDR2 YYNGEE. The trim removed 3 bases at V and 3 bases at J, leaving 8 bases unmatched. The CDR3 has 16 residues.

The rearrangement links TRBV2 to TRBJ2-3; the match to TRBD1 covers 12 bases. This CDR3 has 14 residues. V shed 6 bases, J shed 6 bases, and the junction held 4 bases outside the gene matches. CDR1 is SNHLY, CDR2 FYNNEI, per germline. The CDR3, as DNA: TGTGCCAGCAGGGGGGACAGGGGGCTGGATACGCAGTATTTT. Its protein product is CASRGDRGLDTQYF.

The V gene is TRBV7-2, the J gene TRBJ1-1; D is unclear. CDR3 length: 13 residues. The V end lost 0 bases, the J end lost 1 base, and 3 bases lay between the germline ends. From germline, CDR1 is SGHTA and CDR2 FQGNSA. CDR3 residues: CASSLARNTEAFF. As DNA, the CDR3 is TGTGCCAGCAGCTTAGCGCGGAACACTGAAGCTTTCTTT.

The chain has TRBV2 and TRBJ1-5, with unresolved D. The CDR3 has 13 residues. CDR1 and CDR2 (germline): SNHLY, FYNNEI. V lost 8 bases to trimming and J lost 7 bases, with 15 bases between them. DNA of the CDR3: TGTGCCAGCCTCGAGGGTTTCAGCCAGCCCCAGCATTTT. This translates into CASLEGFSQPQHF.

The rearrangement joins TRBV7-6 to TRBJ2-7, with 7 bases lining up with TRBD1. This CDR3 contains 12 residues. J gave up 7 bases and V 5 bases, and 5 bases lay outside the gene matches. Germline CDR1 and CDR2: SGHVS and FNYEAQ. CDR3 in DNA: TGTGCCAGCAGCCAGACAGGGCGAGAGCAGTACTTC. This encodes CASSQTGREQYF.

This clone was recorded once. This sequence joins TRBV5-4 and TRBJ2-3; TRBD2 aligns across 16 bases. This CDR3 spans 16 amino acids. Per germline, CDR1 SGHNT and CDR2 YYREEE (reference sequence). J gave up 8 bases and V 7 bases, and 10 bases lay outside the gene matches. CDR3 sequence: CASSGLAGGQRGTQYF. CDR3 DNA: TGTGCCAGCTCGGGACTAGCGGGGGGGCAAAGGGGTACGCAGTATTTT.

The chain employs TRBV19 and TRBJ2-2; TRBD2 might be the D (5 bases). The CDR3 runs to 16 residues. CDR1 LNHDA and CDR2 SQIVND come from the germline V gene (reference sequence). Trimming took off 3 bases at V and 2 bases at J, with 13 bases between the two ends. As DNA, the CDR3 is TGTGCCAGTAGTATCTGGAGGACGGGTAACACCGGGGAGCTGTTTTTT. Translating gives CASSIWRTGNTGELFF.

The chain couples TRBV5-6 to TRBJ1-5; maybe TRBD1 (6 bases). V was clipped by 1 base and J by 3 bases, with 8 bases between them. This CDR3 contains 14 residues. CDR1 is SGHDT and CDR2 is YYEEEE in the germline V gene. The CDR3 is CASSLRDTNQPQHF. The DNA for the CDR3 is TGTGCCAGCAGCTTGCGGGACACCAATCAGCCCCAGCATTTT.

In this sample, this clone turned up once. This rearrangement joins TRBV15 to TRBJ1-1; D ambiguous. V dropped 4 bases and J dropped 5 bases, with 8 bases sitting between them. Germline V CDR1 and CDR2: LNHNV, YYDKDF (reference sequence). CDR3 length: 12 residues. CDR3 loop: CATSTTGTEAFF. CDR3 in DNA: TGTGCCACCAGCACAACCGGGACTGAAGCTTTCTTT.

This rearrangement joins TRBV7-3 to TRBJ2-5; 8 nucleotides agree with TRBD1. Germline V gives CDR1 SGHTA, CDR2 FQGTGA. The ends lost 5 bases at V and 5 bases at J; junction bases unmatched: 4. The CDR3 spans 13 residues. DNA for the CDR3: TGTGCCAGCAGCCTGGACAGGGAGGAGACCCAGTACTTC. Translation: CASSLDREETQYF.

The CDR3 bases are TGCGCCAGCAGACAGAATAGCAATCAGCCCCAGCATTTT. Amino acids: CASRQNSNQPQHF. V is TRBV5-1 and J is TRBJ1-5; D is undetermined. The V and J ends lost 5 bases and 0 bases respectively, with 6 bases between them. This CDR3 is built from 13 residues. Germline V gives CDR1 SGHRS, CDR2 YFSETQ.

The chain couples TRBV29-1 to TRBJ1-2; perhaps TRBD1 as D (6 bases). This CDR3 region has 14 residues. Germline-derived CDR1 and CDR2 are SQVTM and ANQGSEA. Trimming pared 4 bases from V and 7 bases from J, leaving 19 bases between. The CDR3 loop is CSVAGGAAAGGYTF. The CDR3, as DNA: TGCAGCGTTGCCGGGGGGGCAGCGGCAGGTGGCTACACCTTC.

This rearrangement joins TRBV6-5 to TRBJ2-7, with D perhaps TRBD1 (6 bases). The CDR3 is 13 residues long. Germline V lookup: CDR1 MNHEY, CDR2 SVGAGI. Trimming removed 6 bases from V and 5 bases from J, with 14 bases in between. Here the CDR3 reads CASSLTGYHEQYF. Here the CDR3 DNA reads TGTGCCAGCAGCCTTACAGGGTACCACGAGCAGTACTTC.

The chain combines TRBV9 with TRBJ2-3; weak D call: TRBD1 (5 bases). Germline CDR1 is SGDLS and CDR2 is YYNGEE. Trimming removed 0 bases from V and 2 bases from J, with 7 bases in between. The CDR3 length is 14 residues. CDR3 sequence reads: CASSVGQLTDTQYF. CDR3 in DNA: TGTGCCAGCAGCGTAGGACAGCTCACAGATACGCAGTATTTT.